These 23 T cell receptor beta chains originate from one sample sequenced in a study of T cells in Graves' hyperthyroidism and ophthalmopathy. RNA transcripts were the template for amplifying TCR beta CDR3 regions. First-round RT-PCR with HTBI primers amplified the TCR CDR3 region. TCRdb itself ran the multiplex PCR reads through MiXCR, one entry per CDR3 protein. The sample carries hundreds of thousands of distinct CDR3 sequences, approximately 24% recorded once. What was sequenced was blood. The receptors come from a woman aged 30 to 39 with Graves' ophthalmopathy.

This chain joins TRBV19 and TRBJ1-1, with D unclear. The germline CDR1 and CDR2 sequences are LNHDA and SQIVND (reference sequence). The V end lost 4 bases, the J end lost 1 base, and 16 bases lay between the germline ends. The CDR3 has 16 residues. CDR3 region: CASSKVAAPQNTEAFF. In nucleotides, the CDR3 is TGTGCCAGTAGTAAAGTGGCGGCCCCGCAGAACACTGAAGCTTTCTTT.

CDR3 DNA: TGCAGTGCCCTGGGACAGGGGTGGGGCTACACCTTC. This gives the protein CSALGQGWGYTF. The rearrangement uses TRBV20-1 and TRBJ1-2, with 10 bases lining up with TRBD1. J was trimmed by 8 bases and V by 6 bases; bases with no gene match: 6. This CDR3 has 12 residues. Germline lookup yields CDR1 DFQATT and CDR2 SNEGSKA (reference sequence).

As regards this clonotype: The CDR3 does not end in the conserved phenylalanine or tryptophan, so this is likely a read error. CDR3 amino acids: CASSIDIGSGSYEQYL. Here the CDR3 DNA reads TGTGCCAGTAGTATAGATATCGGGTCGGGGTCCTACGAGCAGTACCTC. V usage is TRBV19 and J usage is TRBJ2-7, with a weak D call TRBD2 (5 bases). The V end lost 0 bases, the J end lost 1 base, and 13 bases lay between the germline ends. Germline V lookup: CDR1 LNHDA, CDR2 SQIVND (reference sequence). This CDR3 comprises 16 residues.

This clonotype was seen at least ten times. V usage is TRBV5-1 and J usage is TRBJ1-5, with D uncertain. Looked up from germline, CDR1 is SGHRS and CDR2 is YFSETQ. V was cut by 2 bases and J by 5 bases, with 8 bases left in between. The CDR3 length is 13 residues. Here the CDR3 DNA reads TGCGCCAGCAGCTTAAGTTGGGATCAGCCCCAGCATTTT. Translated: CASSLSWDQPQHF.

Concerning this clonotype: Sequence at one end of the junction differs from germline and may be a read error. V is TRBV7-7 and J is TRBJ2-7; D is perhaps TRBD2 (5 bases). The CDR3 has 16 amino acids. CDR1 SSHAT and CDR2 FNYEAQ come from the germline V gene (reference sequence). CDR3 in DNA: TGTGCTAGCAGCTTATTATCTAGCAGGAGACCTCTCGAGCAGTACTTC. This sequence encodes CASSLLSSRRPLEQYF. The full variable domain, with the rest looked up from reference TRBV7-7 and TRBJ2-7, is GAGVSQSPRYKVTKRGQDVTLRCDPISSHATLYWYQQALGQGPEFLTYFNYEAQPDKSGLPSDRFSAERPEGSISTLTIQRTEQRDSAMYRCASSLLSSRRPLEQYFGPGTRLTVT.

This clonotype was detected ten times or more. The chain has TRBV3-1 and TRBJ2-7; D remains unclear. This CDR3 region has 15 residues. Trimming removed 4 bases from V and 6 bases from J, with 19 bases in between. Germline V lookup: CDR1 LGHDT, CDR2 YNNKEL (reference sequence). The CDR3 spells CASSLESPGYGEQYF. CDR3 sequence (DNA): TGTGCCAGCAGCCTAGAGTCCCCCGGGTACGGCGAGCAGTACTTC.

There are many counts of this clonotype. This chain connects TRBV11-2 to TRBJ2-5, with D possibly matching TRBD1 (5 bases). The CDR3 totals 15 residues. Trimming took off 3 bases at V and 4 bases at J, with 15 bases between the two ends. Germline V gene data show CDR1 as SGHAT and CDR2 as FQNNGV. CDR3 DNA: TGTGCCAGCAGCTTTTTAACAGGACCCCGAGAGACCCAGTACTTC. Translation: CASSFLTGPRETQYF.

In its sample, this clonotype was seen many times. V and J are TRBV10-1 and TRBJ2-7; possible D gene TRBD2, 5 bases. The germline V gene encodes CDR1 WNHNN and CDR2 SYGVQD (reference sequence). Trimming shortened V by 6 bases and J by 4 bases, and 19 bases separated the two germline ends. The CDR3 loop spans 15 amino acids. The CDR3 is CASRRGPSRSYEQYF. The CDR3 nucleotides read TGCGCCAGCAGACGCGGGCCCTCCCGAAGTTACGAGCAGTACTTC.

This clonotype has a count of ten or more. V and J are TRBV4-2 and TRBJ1-2, with 8 bases fitting TRBD1. V was clipped by 3 bases and J by 2 bases; unmatched bases: 5. Germline lookup yields CDR1 LGHNA and CDR2 YNFKEQ. The CDR3 loop spans 15 amino acids. Written as DNA, the CDR3 is TGTGCCAGCAGCCATGAACAGGGGGTAAACTATGGCTACACCTTC. It yields the protein CASSHEQGVNYGYTF.

This clonotype was observed a single time. The chain joins TRBV11-2 to TRBJ1-5; TRBD1 matches 11 bases. CDR3 length: 16 amino acids. With 3 bases clipped from V and 2 bases from J, the junction kept 3 bases outside the gene matches. Germline assignment: CDR1 SGHAT and CDR2 FQNNGV. The CDR3 DNA follows: TGTGCCAGCAGCTTGGGACAGGGGGTACGCAATCAGCCCCAGCATTTT. Translated, it gives CASSLGQGVRNQPQHF. The whole variable domain, remainder taken from reference TRBV11-2 and TRBJ1-5, is EAGVAQSPRYKIIEKRQSVAFWCNPISGHATLYWYQQILGQGPKLLIQFQNNGVVDDSQLPKDRFSAERLKGVDSTLKIQPAKLEDSAVYLCASSLGQGVRNQPQHFGDGTRLSIL.

This clonotype was seen more than once but under ten times. This chain connects TRBV7-6 to TRBJ2-7; TRBD2 matches 10 bases. Germline-derived CDR1 and CDR2 are SGHVS and FNYEAQ. The CDR3 runs 14 residues. V lost 10 bases and J lost 3; bases outside the gene matches: 9. The CDR3 reads CATRILAGHYEQYF. In nucleotides, the CDR3 is TGTGCCACCCGGATACTAGCGGGACACTACGAGCAGTACTTC.

This clonotype was seen ten or more times. The chain has TRBV7-3 and TRBJ2-5; D might be TRBD2 (6 bases). The ends were cut back, 2 bases at V and 5 bases at J, with 12 bases in the middle. This CDR3 has 14 residues. Germline CDR1 and CDR2: SGHTA and FQGTGA. The CDR3 nucleotides read TGTGCCAGCAGCTTACTGCGGGGTTCGGAGACCCAGTACTTC. The encoded protein is CASSLLRGSETQYF. Full variable domain (missing parts from reference TRBV7-3 and TRBJ2-5): GAGVSQTPSNKVTEKGKYVELRCDPISGHTALYWYRQSLGQGPEFLIYFQGTGAADDSGLPNDRFFAVRPEGSVSTLKIQRTERGDSAVYLCASSLLRGSETQYFGPGTRLLVL.

In its sample, this clonotype was seen a few times. The V call is TRBV5-1, the J call TRBJ2-7; D not resolved. Germline V gene sequence: CDR1 SGHRS, CDR2 YFSETQ. The V end was cut by 1 base, the J end by 0 bases, with 8 bases between. The length of the CDR3 is 14 residues. DNA of the CDR3: TGCGCCAGCAGCTTGACAGATAGCTCCTACGAGCAGTACTTC. Protein: CASSLTDSSYEQYF.

In its sample, this clonotype was seen many times. The gene calls are TRBV29-1 and TRBJ1-2; D gene unclear. The V gene lost 3 bases and the J gene lost 6 bases, with 11 bases spanning the gap. The germline CDR1 and CDR2 sequences are SQVTM and ANQGSEA. The length of the CDR3 is 12 residues. CDR3 in amino acids: CSVEGSPDGYTF. The CDR3 bases are TGCAGCGTTGAGGGAAGTCCGGATGGCTACACCTTC.

This clonotype has ten or more counts. The J gene is TRBJ2-5, the V gene TRBV7-3; D ambiguous. The V end lost 4 bases, the J end lost 1 base, and 13 bases lay between the germline ends. Germline V lookup: CDR1 SGHTA, CDR2 FQGTGA. CDR3 length equals 15 residues. The CDR3 protein is CASSWAGGFQETQYF. CDR3 DNA sequence: TGTGCCAGCAGCTGGGCAGGCGGCTTCCAAGAGACCCAGTACTTC.

Many counts were recorded for this clonotype. The chain has TRBV6-1 and TRBJ2-7; D might be TRBD1 (6 bases). CDR3 length: 16 residues. The germline CDR1 and CDR2 sequences are MNHNS and SASEGT. V was shortened by 6 bases and J by 4 bases, with 22 bases between the two germline ends. CDR3 nucleotides: TGTGCCAGCAGCCCGGACAGCGCCTTGATAGGTTACGAGCAGTACTTC. This codes for CASSPDSALIGYEQYF.

There are a few counts of this clonotype. The chain couples TRBV12-3 or TRBV12-4 to TRBJ2-7, with 9 positions matching TRBD1. Unmatched junction bases numbered 10, after V lost 5 bases and J lost 5 bases. The length of the CDR3 is 15 residues. The CDR3 coding sequence is TGTGCCAGCAGTAACCCGGGGACAGGGACCCACGAGCAGTACTTC. Its protein is CASSNPGTGTHEQYF.

This clonotype was seen only a few times. The V and J genes are TRBV7-6 and TRBJ2-7, with D tentatively TRBD1 or TRBD2 (5 bases each). The CDR3 consists of 14 residues. V lost 5 bases to trimming and J lost 9 bases, with 20 bases between them. Germline assignment: CDR1 SGHVS and CDR2 FNYEAQ. The DNA of the CDR3 is TGTGCCAGCAGCCAACCGAATCAAGGGGCGGGGCAGTACTTC. Protein sequence: CASSQPNQGAGQYF.

In its sample, this clonotype was seen many times. The chain couples TRBV19 to TRBJ1-2; no firm D call. CDR1 and CDR2 (germline): LNHDA, SQIVND (reference sequence). This CDR3 has 12 amino acids. Trimming stripped 4 bases from V and 5 bases from J, with 8 bases between. The CDR3 is CASSTQLYGYTF. Written as DNA, the CDR3 is TGTGCCAGTAGTACCCAACTTTATGGCTACACCTTC.

This clonotype was counted ten times or more. The V call is TRBV27, the J call TRBJ1-1; TRBD1 might be the D (5 bases). Looked up from germline, CDR1 is MNHEY and CDR2 is SMNVEV (reference sequence). V lost 5 bases and J lost 0, with 7 bases in between. The CDR3 consists of 13 residues. The CDR3 reads CASSGHLNTEAFF. The CDR3 nucleotides read TGTGCCAGCAGTGGACACTTGAACACTGAAGCTTTCTTT.

In its sample, this clonotype was seen many times. This rearrangement joins TRBV13 to TRBJ1-1; unclear D gene. CDR1 and CDR2 from the germline V gene are PRHDT and FYEKMQ (reference sequence). The CDR3 has 16 amino acids. V lost 3 bases to trimming and J lost 5 bases, with 19 bases between them. CDR3 DNA: TGTGCCAGCAGCTTGCGCCCAGGTCCGGGGATGACTGAAGCTTTCTTT. This encodes CASSLRPGPGMTEAFF.

The chain joins TRBV6-1 to TRBJ2-7; 7 bases align to TRBD1. This CDR3 is 15 amino acids long. J was trimmed by 2 bases and V by 4 bases; bases with no gene match: 8. Germline CDR1 and CDR2: MNHNS and SASEGT. The CDR3 DNA follows: TGTGCCAGCAGTGCCCCGGGACAGAGAACCTACGAGCAGTACTTC. This codes for CASSAPGQRTYEQYF.

Many counts were recorded for this clonotype. V is TRBV29-1 and J is TRBJ2-5; possible D gene TRBD2, 6 bases. CDR1 and CDR2 from the germline V gene are SQVTM and ANQGSEA. Trimming shortened V by 4 bases and J by 2 bases, and 11 bases separated the two germline ends. This CDR3 contains 13 residues. CDR3 sequence (DNA): TGCAGCGTTGGTACTAGCTATCAAGAGACCCAGTACTTC. This sequence encodes CSVGTSYQETQYF.